This TCR beta chain is drawn from a study of blood T cell repertoires in COVID-19. In the study overall: COVID-19 samples, acute and convalescent, were from the United States, Italy and Spain. Sources were T cells, B-cell-depleted T cells, or PBMCs; the material itself was cDNA or gDNA.

As processed by the authors: Nucleated cell number was recorded as an estimate derived from reference gene primer amplification. Measured with immunoSEQ multiplex PCR; TCRdb has only the in-frame clones, and not every one. V and J calls and clone size are as listed in that table; D and trimming were resolved from the DNA. Here the sample spans over 60,000 clones, roughly 89% being singletons. The CDR3 runs to 14 residues. Germline lookup yields CDR1 SNHLY and CDR2 FYNNEI. V was shortened by 6 bases and J by 0 bases, with 11 bases between the two germline ends. The rearrangement joins TRBV2 to TRBJ1-1, with D tentatively TRBD1 (5 bases). This clonotype was obtained from an elderly man with acute or convalescent COVID-19. Sequencing was done on a sample of peripheral blood. The CDR3 coding sequence is TGTGCCAGCAGCCCCCGACAGTTGAACACTGAAGCTTTCTTT. Its protein is CASSPRQLNTEAFF. The whole variable domain, remainder taken from reference TRBV2 and TRBJ1-1, is EPEVTQTPSHQVTQMGQEVILRCVPISNHLYFYWYRQILGQKVEFLVSFYNNEISEKSEIFDDQFSVERPDGSNFTLKIRSTKLEDSAMYFCASSPRQLNTEAFFGQGTRLTVV.